Listed below are T cell receptor beta chains from one sample, sequenced in a study of early T cells in non-severe SARS-CoV-2 infection. TCRdb re-analysed the 5' RACE reads in MiXCR, keeping a single row per CDR3 protein. This table holds approximately 58,000 distinct CDR3 sequences, roughly an eighth found once. The sample consisted of whole blood, taken at baseline. These receptors were obtained from an adult who was a healthcare worker with PCR-confirmed SARS-CoV-2 infection or an uninfected control (not recorded which). Each CDR3 is given with its conserved first and last residue. The order of the fields is J gene, D gene, clone size, V gene, CDR3 DNA, CDR3 protein. The D gene is left open where the match is weak. Where a row states a size, it is once, few, many or the class of an expanded clone; other rows omit it.

j_call: TRBJ2-7; d_call: TRBD2; clone_size: many; v_call: TRBV5-6; cdr3_nt: TGTGCCAGCAGCTCCCGGACTAGCGGGAGTGTCCCCTACGAGCAGTACTTC; cdr3_aa: CASSSRTSGSVPYEQYF
j_call: TRBJ1-2; d_call: NA; clone_size: NA; v_call: TRBV20-1; cdr3_nt: TGCAGTGCCATGAGGCACGGAAACTATGGCTACACCTTC; cdr3_aa: CSAMRHGNYGYTF
j_call: TRBJ2-5; d_call: NA; clone_size: NA; v_call: TRBV20-1; cdr3_nt: TGCAGTGCTAGAGAAGCCGGGGAGACCCAGTACTTC; cdr3_aa: CSAREAGETQYF
j_call: TRBJ1-1; d_call: NA; clone_size: few; v_call: TRBV6-1; cdr3_nt: TGTGCCAGCAGTGAAAGAGCGGGGAGAGGACTCCACACTGAAGCTTTCTTT; cdr3_aa: CASSERAGRGLHTEAFF
j_call: TRBJ2-2; d_call: NA; clone_size: many; v_call: TRBV6-2/TRBV6-3; cdr3_nt: TGTGCCAGCAGCTCAGCGGACACGAACACCGGGGAGCTGTTTTTT; cdr3_aa: CASSSADTNTGELFF
j_call: TRBJ2-2; d_call: NA; clone_size: NA; v_call: TRBV7-6; cdr3_nt: TGTGCCAGCAGCCCGTTTGGTGCCGGGGAGCTGTTTTTT; cdr3_aa: CASSPFGAGELFF
j_call: TRBJ2-7; d_call: NA; clone_size: NA; v_call: TRBV5-1; cdr3_nt: TGCGCCAGCAGCTTGGTGCTCAGGGAGGACAAGCAGTACTTC; cdr3_aa: CASSLVLREDKQYF
j_call: TRBJ2-7; d_call: NA; clone_size: NA; v_call: TRBV18; cdr3_nt: TGTGCCAGCTCATCCAATACTCGGGGGCCCGAGCAGTACTTC; cdr3_aa: CASSSNTRGPEQYF
j_call: TRBJ2-7; d_call: TRBD2; clone_size: NA; v_call: TRBV18; cdr3_nt: TGTGCCAGCTCACCACCCACTAGCGGGAGCTCCTACGAGCAGTACTTC; cdr3_aa: CASSPPTSGSSYEQYF
j_call: TRBJ1-6; d_call: TRBD1; clone_size: NA; v_call: TRBV4-2; cdr3_nt: TGTGCCAGCAGCCAAGAGGCAGGGACAGGGAGTTCACCCCTCCACTTT; cdr3_aa: CASSQEAGTGSSPLHF
j_call: TRBJ2-5; d_call: NA; clone_size: many; v_call: TRBV7-3; cdr3_nt: TGTGCCAGCAGCTTCCAGGGAGACGGAGAGACCCAGTACTTC; cdr3_aa: CASSFQGDGETQYF